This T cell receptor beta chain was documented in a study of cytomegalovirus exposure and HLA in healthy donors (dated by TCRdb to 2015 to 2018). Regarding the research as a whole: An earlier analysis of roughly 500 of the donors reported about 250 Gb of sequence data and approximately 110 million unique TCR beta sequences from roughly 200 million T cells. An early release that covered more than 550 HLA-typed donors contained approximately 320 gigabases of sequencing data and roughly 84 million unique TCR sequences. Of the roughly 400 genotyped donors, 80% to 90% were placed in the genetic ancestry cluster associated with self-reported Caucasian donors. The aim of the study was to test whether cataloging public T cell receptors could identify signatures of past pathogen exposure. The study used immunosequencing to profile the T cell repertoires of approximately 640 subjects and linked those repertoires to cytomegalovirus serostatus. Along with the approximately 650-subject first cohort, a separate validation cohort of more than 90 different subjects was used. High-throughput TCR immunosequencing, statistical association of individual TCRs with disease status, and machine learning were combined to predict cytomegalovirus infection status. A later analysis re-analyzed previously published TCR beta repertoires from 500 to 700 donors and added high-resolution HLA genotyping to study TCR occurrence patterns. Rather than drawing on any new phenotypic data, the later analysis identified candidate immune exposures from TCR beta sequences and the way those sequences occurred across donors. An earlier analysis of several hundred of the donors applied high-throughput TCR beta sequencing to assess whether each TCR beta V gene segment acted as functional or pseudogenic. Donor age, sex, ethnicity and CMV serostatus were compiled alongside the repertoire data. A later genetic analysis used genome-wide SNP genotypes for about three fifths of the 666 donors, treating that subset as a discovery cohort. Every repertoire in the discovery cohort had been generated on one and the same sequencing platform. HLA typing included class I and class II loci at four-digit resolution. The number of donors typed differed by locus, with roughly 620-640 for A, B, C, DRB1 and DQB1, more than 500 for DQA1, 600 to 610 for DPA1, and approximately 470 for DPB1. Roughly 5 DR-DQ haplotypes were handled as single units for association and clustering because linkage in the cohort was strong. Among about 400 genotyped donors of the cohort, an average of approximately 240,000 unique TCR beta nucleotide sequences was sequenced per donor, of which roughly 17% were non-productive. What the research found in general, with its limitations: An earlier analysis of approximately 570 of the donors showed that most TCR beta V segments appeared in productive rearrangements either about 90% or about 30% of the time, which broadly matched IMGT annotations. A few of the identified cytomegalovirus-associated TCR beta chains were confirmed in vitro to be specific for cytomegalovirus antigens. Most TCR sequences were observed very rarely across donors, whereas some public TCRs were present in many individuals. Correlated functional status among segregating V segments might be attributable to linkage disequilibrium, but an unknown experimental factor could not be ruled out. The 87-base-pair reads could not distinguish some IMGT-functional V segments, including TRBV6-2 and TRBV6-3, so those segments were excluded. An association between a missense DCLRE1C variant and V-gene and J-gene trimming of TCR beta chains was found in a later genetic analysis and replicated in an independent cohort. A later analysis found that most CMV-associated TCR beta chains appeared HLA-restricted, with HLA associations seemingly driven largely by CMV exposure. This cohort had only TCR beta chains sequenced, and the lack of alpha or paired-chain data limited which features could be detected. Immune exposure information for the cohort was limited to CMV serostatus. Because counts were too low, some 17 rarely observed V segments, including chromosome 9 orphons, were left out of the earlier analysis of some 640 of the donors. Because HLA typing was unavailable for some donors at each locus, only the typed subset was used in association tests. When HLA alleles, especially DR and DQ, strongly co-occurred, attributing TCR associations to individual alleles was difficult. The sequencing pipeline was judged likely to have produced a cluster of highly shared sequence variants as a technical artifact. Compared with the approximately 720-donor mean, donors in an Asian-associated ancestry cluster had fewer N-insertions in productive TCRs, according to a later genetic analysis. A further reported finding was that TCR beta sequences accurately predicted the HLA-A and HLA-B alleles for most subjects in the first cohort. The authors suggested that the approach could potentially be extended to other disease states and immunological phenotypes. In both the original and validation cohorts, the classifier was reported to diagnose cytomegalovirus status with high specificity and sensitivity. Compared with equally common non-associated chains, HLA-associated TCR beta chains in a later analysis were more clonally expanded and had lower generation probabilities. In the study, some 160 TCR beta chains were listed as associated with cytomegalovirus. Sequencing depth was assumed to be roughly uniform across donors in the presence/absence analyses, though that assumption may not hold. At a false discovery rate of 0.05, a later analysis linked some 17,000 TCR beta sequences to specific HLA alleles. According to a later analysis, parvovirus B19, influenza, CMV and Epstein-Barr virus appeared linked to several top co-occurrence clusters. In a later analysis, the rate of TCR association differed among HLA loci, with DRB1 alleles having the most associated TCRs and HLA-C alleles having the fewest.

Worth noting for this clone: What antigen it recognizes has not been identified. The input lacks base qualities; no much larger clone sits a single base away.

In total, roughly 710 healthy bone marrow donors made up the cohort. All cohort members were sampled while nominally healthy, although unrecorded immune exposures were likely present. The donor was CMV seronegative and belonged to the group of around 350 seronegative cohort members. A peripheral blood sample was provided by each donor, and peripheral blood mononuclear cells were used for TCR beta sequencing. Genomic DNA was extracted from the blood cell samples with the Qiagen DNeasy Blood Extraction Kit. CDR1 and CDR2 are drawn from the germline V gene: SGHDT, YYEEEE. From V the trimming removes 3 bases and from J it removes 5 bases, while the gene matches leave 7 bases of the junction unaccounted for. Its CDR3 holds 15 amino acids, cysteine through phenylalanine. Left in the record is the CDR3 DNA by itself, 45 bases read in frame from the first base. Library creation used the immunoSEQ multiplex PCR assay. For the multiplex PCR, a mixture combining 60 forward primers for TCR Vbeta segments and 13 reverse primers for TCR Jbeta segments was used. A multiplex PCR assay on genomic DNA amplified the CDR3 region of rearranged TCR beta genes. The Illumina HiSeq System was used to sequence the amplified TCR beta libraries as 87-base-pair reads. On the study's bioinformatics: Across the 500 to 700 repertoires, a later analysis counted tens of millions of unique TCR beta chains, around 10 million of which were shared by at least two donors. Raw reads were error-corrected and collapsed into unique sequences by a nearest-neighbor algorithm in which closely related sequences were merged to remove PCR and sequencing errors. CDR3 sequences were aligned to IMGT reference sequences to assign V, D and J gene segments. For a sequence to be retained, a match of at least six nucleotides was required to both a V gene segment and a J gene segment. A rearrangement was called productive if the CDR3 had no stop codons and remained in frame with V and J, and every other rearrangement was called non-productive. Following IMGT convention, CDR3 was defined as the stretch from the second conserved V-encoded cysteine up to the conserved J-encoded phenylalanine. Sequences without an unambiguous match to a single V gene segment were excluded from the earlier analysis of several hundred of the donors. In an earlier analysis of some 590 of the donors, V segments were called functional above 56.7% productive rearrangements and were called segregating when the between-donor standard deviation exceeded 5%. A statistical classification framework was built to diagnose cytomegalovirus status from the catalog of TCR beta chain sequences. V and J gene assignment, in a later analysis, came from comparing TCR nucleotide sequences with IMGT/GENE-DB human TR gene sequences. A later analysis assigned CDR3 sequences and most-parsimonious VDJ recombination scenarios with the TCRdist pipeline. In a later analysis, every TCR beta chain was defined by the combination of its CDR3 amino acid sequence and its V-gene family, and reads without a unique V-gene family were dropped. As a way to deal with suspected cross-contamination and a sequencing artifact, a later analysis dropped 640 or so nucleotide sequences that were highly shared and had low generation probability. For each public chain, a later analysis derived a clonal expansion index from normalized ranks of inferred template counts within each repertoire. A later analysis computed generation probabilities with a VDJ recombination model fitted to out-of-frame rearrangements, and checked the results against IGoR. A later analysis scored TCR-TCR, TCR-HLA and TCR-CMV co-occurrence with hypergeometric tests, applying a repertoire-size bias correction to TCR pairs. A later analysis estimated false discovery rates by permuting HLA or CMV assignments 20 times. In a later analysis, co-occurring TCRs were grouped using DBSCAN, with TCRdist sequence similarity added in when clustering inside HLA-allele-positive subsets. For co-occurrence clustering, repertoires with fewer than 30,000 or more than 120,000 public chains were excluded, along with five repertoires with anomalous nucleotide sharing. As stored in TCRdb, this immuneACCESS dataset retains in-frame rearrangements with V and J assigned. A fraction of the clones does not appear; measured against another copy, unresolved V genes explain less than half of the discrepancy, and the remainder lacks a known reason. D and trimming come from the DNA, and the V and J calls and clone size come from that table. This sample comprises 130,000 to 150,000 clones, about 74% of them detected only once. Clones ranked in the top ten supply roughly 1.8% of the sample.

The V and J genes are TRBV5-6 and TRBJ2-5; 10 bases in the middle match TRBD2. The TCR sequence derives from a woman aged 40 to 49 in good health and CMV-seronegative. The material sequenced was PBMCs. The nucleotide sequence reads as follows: TGTGCCAGCAGCTGGGGGGGACTAGCGTCGGAGACCCAGTACTTC. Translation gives CASSWGGLASETQYF.